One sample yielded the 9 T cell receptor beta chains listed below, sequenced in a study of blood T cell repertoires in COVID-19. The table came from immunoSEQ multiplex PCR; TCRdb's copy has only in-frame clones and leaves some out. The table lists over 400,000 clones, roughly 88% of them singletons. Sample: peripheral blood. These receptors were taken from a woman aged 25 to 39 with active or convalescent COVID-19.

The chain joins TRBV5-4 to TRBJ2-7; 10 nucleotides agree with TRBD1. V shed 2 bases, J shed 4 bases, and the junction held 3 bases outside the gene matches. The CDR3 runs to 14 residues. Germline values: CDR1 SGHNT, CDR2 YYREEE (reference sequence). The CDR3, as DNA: TGTGCCAGCAGCTTTGGGACAGGGGCTTACGAGCAGTACTTC. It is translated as CASSFGTGAYEQYF.

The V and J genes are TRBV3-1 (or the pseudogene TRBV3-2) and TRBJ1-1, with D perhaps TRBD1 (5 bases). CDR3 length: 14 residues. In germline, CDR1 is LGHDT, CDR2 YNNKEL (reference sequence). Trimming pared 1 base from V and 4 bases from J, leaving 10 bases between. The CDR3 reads CASSQGAGGTEAFF. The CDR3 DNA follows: TGTGCCAGCAGCCAAGGGGCGGGGGGCACTGAAGCTTTCTTT.

The CDR3 region has the DNA TGCAGTGCTAGGGGGACAGATGAAGCTTTCTTT. It encodes CSARGTDEAFF. This chain joins TRBV20-1 and TRBJ1-1; TRBD1 agrees at 7 bases. V lost 3 bases and J lost 7; bases outside the gene matches: 2. Germline V gives CDR1 DFQATT, CDR2 SNEGSKA (reference sequence). The CDR3 extends over 11 amino acids.

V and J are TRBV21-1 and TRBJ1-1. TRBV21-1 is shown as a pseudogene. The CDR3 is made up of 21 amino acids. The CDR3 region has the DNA TGTGCCAGCAGCAAAGGCTTCCCCCCTTCACCCATTTGGGCGGGTTACACTGAAGCTTTCTTT. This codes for CASSKGFPPSPIWAGYTEAFF.

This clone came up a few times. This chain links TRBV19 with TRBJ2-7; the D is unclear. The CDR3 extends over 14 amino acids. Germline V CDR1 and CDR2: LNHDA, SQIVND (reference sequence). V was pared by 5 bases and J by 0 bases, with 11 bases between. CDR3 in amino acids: CASSLTTSSYEQYF. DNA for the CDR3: TGTGCCAGTAGTCTTACTACGTCCTCCTACGAGCAGTACTTC. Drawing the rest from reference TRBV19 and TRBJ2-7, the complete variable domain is DGGITQSPKYLFRKEGQNVTLSCEQNLNHDAMYWYRQDPGQGLRLIYYSQIVNDFQKGDIAEGYSVSREKKESFPLTVTSAQKNPTAFYLCASSLTTSSYEQYFGPGTRLTVT.

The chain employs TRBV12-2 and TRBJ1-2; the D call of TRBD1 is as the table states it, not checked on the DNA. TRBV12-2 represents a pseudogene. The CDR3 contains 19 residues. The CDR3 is CASRLGTGWEDSINYGYTF. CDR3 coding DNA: TGTGCAAGTCGCTTAGGGACAGGGTGGGAGGACTCCATTAACTATGGCTACACCTTC.

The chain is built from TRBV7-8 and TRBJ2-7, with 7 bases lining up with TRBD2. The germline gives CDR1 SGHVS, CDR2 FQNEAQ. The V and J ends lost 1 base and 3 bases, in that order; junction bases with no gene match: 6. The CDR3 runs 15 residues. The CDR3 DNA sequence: TGTGCCAGCAGCTTAGGCCTTCTAGCGGACTACGAGCAGTACTTC. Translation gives CASSLGLLADYEQYF.

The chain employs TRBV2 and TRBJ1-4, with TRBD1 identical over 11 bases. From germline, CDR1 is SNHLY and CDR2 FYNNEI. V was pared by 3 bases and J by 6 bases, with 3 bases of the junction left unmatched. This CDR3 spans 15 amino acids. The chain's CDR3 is CASSDWGQGDEKLFF. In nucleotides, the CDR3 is TGTGCCAGCAGTGACTGGGGACAGGGGGATGAAAAACTGTTTTTT.

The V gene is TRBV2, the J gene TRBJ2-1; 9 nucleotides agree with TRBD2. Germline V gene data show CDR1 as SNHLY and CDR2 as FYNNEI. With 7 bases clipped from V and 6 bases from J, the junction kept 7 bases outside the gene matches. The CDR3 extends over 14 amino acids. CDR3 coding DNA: TGTGCCAGCATCGCGGCTAGCGGGATCAATGAGCAGTTCTTC. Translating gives CASIAASGINEQFF.